Following are 26 T cell receptor beta chains from one sample sequenced in a study of T cells in tuberculosis. The time point denotes: new active TB diagnosis, blood taken before or within 7 days of starting treatment. The data were produced by immunoSEQ multiplex PCR, yet TCRdb's version contains in-frame clones alone and is incomplete. The sample carries tens of thousands of clones, 90% to 95% recorded once. The specimen was PBMCs, collected at tuberculosis diagnosis. Receptors originate from an adult with tuberculosis.

The chain carries TRBV7-3 and TRBJ1-3; D is unclear. The V and J ends lost 5 bases and 4 bases respectively, with 9 bases between them. The CDR3 length is 13 residues. Germline lookup yields CDR1 SGHTA and CDR2 FQGTGA. The CDR3 spells CASSPARGNTIYF. The CDR3 DNA sequence: TGTGCCAGCAGCCCGGCTAGAGGAAACACCATATATTTT.

The V call is TRBV2, the J call TRBJ1-5; the match to TRBD1 covers 10 bases. CDR3 size: 18 residues. CDR1 is SNHLY and CDR2 is FYNNEI in the germline V gene. The V segment lost 6 bases and the J segment 4 bases; nucleotides outside the gene matches: 15. DNA for the CDR3: TGTGCCAGCAGGGACGAGGGGACAGGGGCGATTGGAAATCAGCCCCAGCATTTT. Translated: CASRDEGTGAIGNQPQHF.

V usage is TRBV19 and J usage is TRBJ1-5; 9 bases agree with TRBD1. With 3 bases clipped from V and 7 bases from J, the junction kept 7 bases outside the gene matches. Germline V CDR1 and CDR2: LNHDA, SQIVND (reference sequence). CDR3 size: 15 residues. The CDR3 here is CASSIPGTGIQPQHF. The CDR3 DNA sequence: TGTGCCAGTAGTATCCCCGGGACAGGGATACAGCCCCAGCATTTT.

This clone came up once. CDR3 region: CASSNRQNYMNTEAFF. Here the CDR3 DNA reads TGTGCCAGTAGTAACAGACAGAATTACATGAACACTGAAGCTTTCTTT. The gene calls are TRBV19 and TRBJ1-1, with a weak D call TRBD1 (5 bases). This CDR3 is 16 amino acids long. Trimming took off 4 bases at V and 0 bases at J, with 15 bases between the two ends. CDR1 and CDR2 from the germline V gene are LNHDA and SQIVND (reference sequence).

This chain connects TRBV4-3 to TRBJ2-5, with D maybe TRBD2 (5 bases). V was cut by 0 bases and J by 5 bases, with 13 bases left in between. CDR3 size: 15 residues. CDR1 is LGHNA and CDR2 is YSLEER in the germline V gene. CDR3 protein: CASSQEQRGIETQYF. The CDR3 bases are TGCGCCAGCAGCCAAGAACAAAGAGGGATCGAGACCCAGTACTTC.

This chain connects TRBV7-2 to TRBJ1-2; D may be TRBD1 (6 bases). This CDR3 contains 12 residues. V dropped 1 base and J dropped 8 bases, with 8 bases sitting between them. CDR1 is SGHTA, CDR2 FQGNSA, per germline. The CDR3 DNA sequence: TGTGCCAGCAGCTTAGGGGGGCCGGGCTACACCTTC. Protein: CASSLGGPGYTF.

CDR3 DNA sequence: TGTGCCAGCAGACCTCCCGGGACAGTCACCTACGAGCAGTACTTC. It translates to CASRPPGTVTYEQYF. The chain couples TRBV6-1 to TRBJ2-7; 7 positions match TRBD1. Per germline, CDR1 MNHNS and CDR2 SASEGT. After removal of 6 bases from V and 2 bases from J, the junction contained 10 bases not matched to a gene. The CDR3 sequence is 15 residues long.

V gene TRBV27 combines with J gene TRBJ1-2; D call uncertain. CDR3 length: 16 amino acids. Germline-derived CDR1 and CDR2 are MNHEY and SMNVEV (reference sequence). V lost 4 bases and J 0 bases, leaving 15 bases between the germline ends. This CDR3 is CASSSQWTQANYGYTF. For the CDR3, the DNA is TGTGCCAGCAGTTCCCAATGGACTCAAGCTAACTATGGCTACACCTTC.

The genes are TRBV5-1 and TRBJ2-2; 9 nucleotides agree with TRBD1. Germline loops: CDR1 SGHRS, CDR2 YFSETQ. The CDR3 is 15 residues long. After removal of 4 bases from V and 5 bases from J, the junction contained 6 bases not matched to a gene. CDR3 sequence reads: CASSPWTGDTGELFF. CDR3 sequence (DNA): TGCGCCAGCAGCCCGTGGACAGGGGATACCGGGGAGCTGTTTTTT.

The chain is built from TRBV5-8 and TRBJ1-5, with 7 positions matching TRBD1. CDR1 and CDR2 (germline): SGHTS, YDEGEE. The CDR3 loop spans 16 amino acids. The J segment lost 4 bases and the V segment lost 1 base, leaving 8 bases of the junction unmatched. CDR3: CASSLIGRGFNQPQHF. The CDR3 DNA reads as TGTGCCAGCAGCTTGATCGGCAGGGGGTTTAATCAGCCCCAGCATTTT.

The chain recombines TRBV2 with TRBJ2-2, with 11 nucleotides matching TRBD1. The germline CDR1 and CDR2 sequences are SNHLY and FYNNEI. The CDR3 has 15 residues. Trimming removed 5 bases from V and 2 bases from J; junction bases left unmatched: 1. The CDR3, as DNA: TGTGCCAGCAGTAGGACAGGGGGCAACACCGGGGAGCTGTTTTTT. As protein: CASSRTGGNTGELFF.

The chain uses TRBV30 and TRBJ2-3; D call uncertain. V dropped 3 bases and J dropped 3 bases, with 7 bases sitting between them. In germline, CDR1 is GTSNPN, CDR2 SVGIG (reference sequence). The CDR3 consists of 12 residues. The CDR3 DNA reads TGTGCCTGGAGCGCGACAACAGATACGCAGTATTTT. This translates into CAWSATTDTQYF.

The chain links TRBV11-2 to TRBJ2-1; D remains ambiguous. CDR3 length equals 12 residues. Trimming took off 2 bases at V and 6 bases at J, with 5 bases between the two ends. Looked up from germline, CDR1 is SGHAT and CDR2 is FQNNGV. The CDR3 sequence: CASSLIVNEQFF. The CDR3 DNA reads as TGTGCCAGCAGCTTAATAGTCAATGAGCAGTTCTTC. The full variable domain, completed using reference TRBV11-2 and TRBJ2-1, is EAGVAQSPRYKIIEKRQSVAFWCNPISGHATLYWYQQILGQGPKLLIQFQNNGVVDDSQLPKDRFSAERLKGVDSTLKIQPAKLEDSAVYLCASSLIVNEQFFGPGTRLTVL.

The rearrangement uses TRBV29-1 and TRBJ1-3; D is perhaps TRBD1 (5 bases). Germline V gene lookup returns CDR1 SQVTM and CDR2 ANQGSEA. The CDR3 totals 13 residues. Trimming shortened V by 4 bases and J by 4 bases, and 11 bases separated the two germline ends. CDR3 sequence: CSVGGHDGNTIYF. The CDR3 DNA follows: TGCAGCGTTGGGGGCCACGACGGAAACACCATATATTTT.

The chain is built from TRBV28 and TRBJ1-2; possibly TRBD1 for D (5 bases). The CDR3 has 15 amino acids. Trimming took 5 bases from V and 3 from J, leaving 16 bases between them. CDR1 is MDHEN and CDR2 is SYDVKM in the germline V gene. As DNA, the CDR3 is TGTGCCAGCAGTCCACCCCGACAGTTGTACTATGGCTACACCTTC. Translated, it gives CASSPPRQLYYGYTF.

The gene calls are TRBV27 and TRBJ2-1; D may be TRBD1 (6 bases). V shed 2 bases and J shed 0 bases, with 20 bases lying between them. Germline CDR1 is MNHEY and CDR2 is SMNVEV (reference sequence). This CDR3 spans 19 amino acids. The CDR3 here is CASSLRGQNYVSSYNEQFF. The CDR3 coding sequence is TGTGCCAGCAGTTTACGAGGACAGAACTACGTGAGCTCCTACAATGAGCAGTTCTTC.

The chain is built from TRBV9 and TRBJ2-7; 8 positions agree with TRBD2. The CDR3 spans 15 residues. V was pared by 4 bases and J by 6 bases, with 12 bases of the junction left unmatched. Germline V gene sequence: CDR1 SGDLS, CDR2 YYNGEE. CDR3 amino acids: CASSTGPAGGGEQYF. The CDR3 DNA sequence: TGTGCCAGCAGCACCGGCCCGGCGGGAGGAGGCGAGCAGTACTTC.

The V gene is TRBV6-5, the J gene TRBJ2-2, with D possibly being TRBD2 (7 bases). Germline V lookup: CDR1 MNHEY, CDR2 SVGAGI. The germline V and J ends were trimmed by 7 bases and 4 bases, with 13 bases remaining between them. This CDR3 is 14 amino acids long. CDR3 region: CASTLGGGTGELFF. DNA for the CDR3: TGTGCCAGCACTCTAGGGGGGGGCACCGGGGAGCTGTTTTTT.

This clone was counted a single time. J is TRBJ1-2 and V is TRBV30, with a tentative D call TRBD1 (6 bases). CDR1 GTSNPN and CDR2 SVGIG come from the germline V gene (reference sequence). V was cut by 8 bases and J by 5 bases, with 21 bases left in between. There are 14 residues in the CDR3. This chain's CDR3 is CAGRGGGKSYGYTF. The CDR3 DNA follows: TGTGCCGGCCGAGGCGGGGGCAAGTCATATGGCTACACCTTC.

This clone is a singleton in its sample. V usage is TRBV7-9 and J usage is TRBJ1-5; a possible D gene is TRBD1 (5 bases). The CDR3 covers 14 residues. Germline CDR1 reads SEHNR; CDR2 reads FQNEAQ (reference sequence). Trimming removed 3 bases from V and 4 bases from J, with 10 bases in between. CDR3 sequence: CASSFGTSNQPQHF. The CDR3 DNA reads TGTGCCAGCAGCTTCGGGACTTCGAATCAGCCCCAGCATTTT.

This rearrangement joins TRBV11-2 to TRBJ2-7; D unresolved. Trimming removed 0 bases at V and 0 bases at J, with 15 bases between. This CDR3 spans 17 amino acids. The germline V gene encodes CDR1 SGHAT and CDR2 FQNNGV. The CDR3 protein is CASSLEVATLSSYEQYF. The CDR3 DNA sequence: TGTGCCAGCAGCTTAGAGGTCGCGACATTAAGCTCCTACGAGCAGTACTTC.

This clone is labeled medium-sized. The rearrangement joins TRBV2 to TRBJ2-3; 10 bases are a match to TRBD2. V shed 7 bases, J shed 3 bases, and the junction held 10 bases outside the gene matches. The V gene's germline CDR1 is SNHLY and CDR2 FYNNEI. The CDR3 length is 16 residues. The CDR3 reads CASTISGGLATDTQYF. The DNA for the CDR3 is TGTGCCAGCACCATCTCTGGGGGACTAGCGACAGATACGCAGTATTTT.

The chain recombines TRBV6-5 with TRBJ2-7, with 7 positions matching TRBD2. The CDR3 consists of 13 residues. Germline CDR1 MNHEY, CDR2 SVGAGI. Trimming took 2 bases from V and 3 from J; bases not matched to a gene: 1. In DNA form, the CDR3 reads TGTGCCAGCAGTTACGGCGGGAGCTACGAGCAGTACTTC. Translating gives CASSYGGSYEQYF.

In this sample, this clone is medium-sized. V gene TRBV5-1 combines with J gene TRBJ2-5; 9 bases are a match to TRBD1. Germline V gene sequence: CDR1 SGHRS, CDR2 YFSETQ. The V segment lost 0 bases and the J segment 5 bases; nucleotides outside the gene matches: 11. The CDR3 runs to 17 residues. In DNA, the CDR3 is TGCGCCAGCAGCTTGGCCGGGACAGGGAGACGCGGTGAGACCCAGTACTTC. Its translation is CASSLAGTGRRGETQYF.

This chain joins TRBV6-6 and TRBJ2-7; unclear D gene. V shed 10 bases and J shed 6 bases, with 4 bases lying between them. Germline CDR1 MNHNY, CDR2 SVGAGI (reference sequence). The CDR3 runs 8 residues. The CDR3 nucleotides are TGTGCCACCCTCGAGCAGTACTTC. This translates into CATLEQYF.

J is TRBJ1-4 and V is TRBV19; D remains unclear. The CDR3 is 14 residues long. Trimming cost V 1 base and J 8 bases, with 11 bases left between them. Germline loops: CDR1 LNHDA, CDR2 SQIVND (reference sequence). The CDR3 DNA follows: TGTGCCAGTAGTATAGGGACTATAGCCGAAAAACTGTTTTTT. Residues: CASSIGTIAEKLFF.